The 21 T cell receptor beta chains listed next were all sequenced from one sample in a study of T cell responses to AZD1222 COVID-19 vaccine. The protocol was immunoSEQ multiplex PCR, while the TCRdb copy is restricted to in-frame clones and leaves out a portion. Among under 200,000 clones listed, roughly 92% were seen once. The sequencing used peripheral blood, collected on day 0 of AZD1222 vaccination. All receptors come from an adult in good health.

The J gene is TRBJ1-1, the V gene TRBV11-3, with 7 bases identical to TRBD1. V was clipped by 5 bases and J by 7 bases; unmatched bases: 7. The CDR3 contains 13 residues. Looked up from germline, CDR1 is SGHNT and CDR2 is YENEEA. The CDR3 here is CASSVSYRGEAFF. CDR3 DNA sequence: TGTGCCAGCAGCGTCTCCTACAGGGGTGAAGCTTTCTTT.

The rearrangement joins TRBV5-5 to TRBJ1-4; a possible D gene is TRBD1 (5 bases). V lost 4 bases, J lost 0 bases, and 10 bases lay in between. CDR1 is SGHKS, CDR2 YYEKEE, per germline (reference sequence). The CDR3 is made up of 15 amino acids. CDR3 in amino acids: CASSRGSATNEKLFF. Written as DNA, the CDR3 is TGTGCCAGCAGCCGGGGGTCTGCAACTAATGAAAAACTGTTTTTT.

The chain joins TRBV5-1 to TRBJ2-1; 7 nucleotides line up with TRBD1. The germline V gene has CDR1 SGHRS and CDR2 YFSETQ. The CDR3 has 15 residues. V shed 0 bases and J 2 bases; nucleotides not matched to a gene: 2. The CDR3 here is CASSLDRGPYNEQFF. The CDR3, as DNA: TGCGCCAGCAGCTTGGACAGGGGTCCCTACAATGAGCAGTTCTTC. The complete variable domain, with remaining parts taken from reference TRBV5-1 and TRBJ2-1, reads KAGVTQTPRYLIKTRGQQVTLSCSPISGHRSVSWYQQTPGQGLQFLFEYFSETQRNKGNFPGRFSGRQFSNSRSEMNVSTLELGDSALYLCASSLDRGPYNEQFFGPGTRLTVL.

V and J are TRBV2 and TRBJ2-3, with D tentatively TRBD1 or TRBD2 (6 bases each). V gave up 5 bases and J gave up 2 bases, with 14 bases separating them. The length of the CDR3 is 15 residues. The V gene's germline CDR1 is SNHLY and CDR2 FYNNEI. The CDR3 here is CASSPGGGATDTQYF. In DNA, the CDR3 is TGTGCCAGCAGTCCCGGAGGGGGTGCCACAGATACGCAGTATTTT.

This clone turned up a few times. The gene calls are TRBV7-3 and TRBJ2-1, with D perhaps TRBD1 or TRBD2 (6 bases each). V gave up 2 bases and J gave up 1 base, with 9 bases separating them. The CDR3 has 15 residues. The germline CDR1 and CDR2 sequences are SGHTA and FQGTGA. Here the CDR3 DNA reads TGTGCCAGCAGCTTAGGGGGGCAGTCCTACAATGAGCAGTTCTTC. Its translation is CASSLGGQSYNEQFF.

The V call is TRBV5-6, the J call TRBJ2-7, with 7 bases lining up with TRBD1. This CDR3 comprises 13 residues. The germline CDR1 and CDR2 sequences are SGHDT and YYEEEE. Trimming removed 7 bases from V and 5 bases from J; junction bases left unmatched: 9. The CDR3 nucleotides read TGTGCCAGCTCGCCGGCAGGGGGAAACGAGCAGTACTTC. Its translation is CASSPAGGNEQYF.

The chain carries TRBV7-9 and TRBJ2-1; D ambiguous. This CDR3 is 11 amino acids long. V lost 3 bases and J lost 7, with 4 bases in between. Germline CDR1 and CDR2: SEHNR and FQNEAQ (reference sequence). The CDR3 DNA is TGTGCCAGCAGCTTTGGGAATGAGCAGTTCTTC. It is translated as CASSFGNEQFF.

CDR3 amino acids: CASSVEGWNQPQHF. In DNA, the CDR3 is TGTGCCAGCAGTGTTGAGGGTTGGAATCAGCCCCAGCATTTT. V and J are TRBV2 and TRBJ1-5; D unresolved. CDR1 is SNHLY, CDR2 FYNNEI, per germline. This CDR3 contains 14 residues. Trimming shortened V by 4 bases and J by 4 bases, and 11 bases separated the two germline ends. The entire variable domain, with the rest obtained from reference TRBV2 and TRBJ1-5, is as follows: EPEVTQTPSHQVTQMGQEVILRCVPISNHLYFYWYRQILGQKVEFLVSFYNNEISEKSEIFDDQFSVERPDGSNFTLKIRSTKLEDSAMYFCASSVEGWNQPQHFGDGTRLSIL.

This chain links TRBV7-9 with TRBJ2-7; D assignment may be TRBD1 or TRBD2 (5 bases each). Germline V CDR1 and CDR2: SEHNR, FQNEAQ (reference sequence). There are 15 residues in the CDR3. V lost 5 bases and J 0 bases, leaving 14 bases between the germline ends. CDR3 nucleotide sequence: TGTGCCAGCAGCCCCCGAGGGGCCCGCTCCTACGAGCAGTACTTC. Encoded protein: CASSPRGARSYEQYF.

The rearrangement uses TRBV27 and TRBJ2-7; D may be TRBD1 (6 bases). Looked up from germline, CDR1 is MNHEY and CDR2 is SMNVEV (reference sequence). With 2 bases removed from V and 2 bases from J, the gap between germline ends came to 13 bases. The CDR3 consists of 15 residues. The CDR3 coding sequence is TGTGCCAGCAGTTTACGTGGGGGCCCGACCTACGAGCAGTACTTC. Translated: CASSLRGGPTYEQYF.

This chain links TRBV7-9 with TRBJ2-7; D unresolved. Germline CDR1 and CDR2: SEHNR and FQNEAQ (reference sequence). The V and J ends lost 5 bases and 2 bases respectively, with 16 bases between them. There are 15 residues in the CDR3. CDR3 nucleotides: TGTGCCAGCAGCCCCTTTGCTCCCTTCCCCTACGAGCAGTACTTC. It specifies CASSPFAPFPYEQYF.

This chain uses TRBV10-2 with TRBJ1-5; D is unresolved. The V end was cut by 0 bases, the J end by 3 bases, with 3 bases between. Germline V gene lookup returns CDR1 WSHSY and CDR2 SAAADI. This CDR3 spans 13 amino acids. CDR3: CASSESYNQPQHF. CDR3 DNA: TGCGCCAGCAGTGAGTCGTACAATCAGCCCCAGCATTTT.

The sample holds one count of this clone. The CDR3, as DNA: TGTGCCAGCAGTGGGGGACAGGCGTATAGCAATCAGCCCCAGCATTTT. It encodes CASSGGQAYSNQPQHF. This chain links TRBV6-1 with TRBJ1-5; 8 bases line up with TRBD1. V shed 4 bases, J shed 0 bases, and the junction held 5 bases outside the gene matches. Germline lookup yields CDR1 MNHNS and CDR2 SASEGT. The CDR3 sequence is 16 residues long.

The rearrangement links TRBV2 to TRBJ2-7; the match to TRBD2 covers 13 bases. V lost 5 bases to trimming and J lost 4 bases; unmatched junction nucleotides: 2. The germline gives CDR1 SNHLY, CDR2 FYNNEI. The CDR3 length is 14 residues. CDR3 nucleotide sequence: TGTGCCAGCAGTCCACTAGCGGGAGGGTACGAGCAGTACTTC. Translating gives CASSPLAGGYEQYF.

The chain has TRBV20-1 and TRBJ1-5; 9 bases are shared with TRBD1. The CDR3 spans 14 residues. V shed 3 bases, J shed 4 bases, and the junction held 4 bases outside the gene matches. Germline loops: CDR1 DFQATT, CDR2 SNEGSKA (reference sequence). The CDR3, as DNA: TGCAGTGCTAGTGCGACAGGGGGAAATCAGCCCCAGCATTTT. This encodes CSASATGGNQPQHF.

The CDR3 nucleotides are TGTGCCTGGAGTTATGCGGGAGGGGAGACCCAGTACTTC. Protein: CAWSYAGGETQYF. V usage is TRBV30 and J usage is TRBJ2-5; 9 nucleotides line up with TRBD2. The CDR3 consists of 13 residues. The V gene end was trimmed by 2 bases and the J gene end by 5 bases; junction bases not matched to a gene: 3. In germline, CDR1 is GTSNPN, CDR2 SVGIG (reference sequence).

As to this clone: The germline gene is not matched at one end of the junction; a read error may be the cause. This chain connects TRBV6-5 to TRBJ1-2; the D gene is possibly TRBD1 (5 bases). Per germline, CDR1 MNHEY and CDR2 SVGAGI. The CDR3 loop spans 12 amino acids. The CDR3: CASSYSTGPVFF. In DNA, the CDR3 is TGTGCCAGCAGTTACTCGACGGGGCCGGTCTTCTTC.

CDR3 DNA: TGTGCCAGTAGTATAGATCTCAGGACTAGCGGGAGTATTTGCGAGCAGTACTTC. Translating it yields CASSIDLRTSGSICEQYF. The J gene is TRBJ2-7, the V gene TRBV19; 13 nucleotides align to TRBD2. V lost 0 bases to trimming and J lost 6 bases; unmatched junction nucleotides: 11. Germline V lookup: CDR1 LNHDA, CDR2 SQIVND (reference sequence). CDR3 length: 18 residues. Filled out from reference TRBV19 and TRBJ2-7, the complete variable domain reads DGGITQSPKYLFRKEGQNVTLSCEQNLNHDAMYWYRQDPGQGLRLIYYSQIVNDFQKGDIAEGYSVSREKKESFPLTVTSAQKNPTAFYLCASSIDLRTSGSICEQYFGPGTRLTVT.

This clone has just one count. The chain couples TRBV6-5 to TRBJ1-5; D is ambiguous. The germline gives CDR1 MNHEY, CDR2 SVGAGI. Trimming removed 0 bases at V and 0 bases at J, with 3 bases between. This CDR3 is built from 14 residues. CDR3: CASSYSNSNQPQHF. The DNA of the CDR3 is TGTGCCAGCAGTTACTCGAATAGCAATCAGCCCCAGCATTTT.

CDR3 amino acids: CASSSLIQGLTGELFF. The CDR3 DNA is TGTGCCAGCAGTTCACTAATCCAGGGTCTCACCGGGGAGCTGTTTTTT. The chain links TRBV27 to TRBJ2-2; maybe TRBD1 (5 bases). Per the germline V gene, CDR1 is MNHEY and CDR2 is SMNVEV (reference sequence). This CDR3 is 16 amino acids long. The ends were cut back, 4 bases at V and 4 bases at J, with 16 bases in the middle.

CDR3 sequence: CACTGSGFGYTF. CDR3 DNA sequence: TGTGCCTGCACCGGGAGCGGGTTTGGCTACACCTTC. The chain has TRBV30 and TRBJ1-2; no definite D call. The CDR3 has 12 residues. Germline V gives CDR1 GTSNPN, CDR2 SVGIG (reference sequence). Trimming shortened V by 6 bases and J by 7 bases, and 15 bases separated the two germline ends.